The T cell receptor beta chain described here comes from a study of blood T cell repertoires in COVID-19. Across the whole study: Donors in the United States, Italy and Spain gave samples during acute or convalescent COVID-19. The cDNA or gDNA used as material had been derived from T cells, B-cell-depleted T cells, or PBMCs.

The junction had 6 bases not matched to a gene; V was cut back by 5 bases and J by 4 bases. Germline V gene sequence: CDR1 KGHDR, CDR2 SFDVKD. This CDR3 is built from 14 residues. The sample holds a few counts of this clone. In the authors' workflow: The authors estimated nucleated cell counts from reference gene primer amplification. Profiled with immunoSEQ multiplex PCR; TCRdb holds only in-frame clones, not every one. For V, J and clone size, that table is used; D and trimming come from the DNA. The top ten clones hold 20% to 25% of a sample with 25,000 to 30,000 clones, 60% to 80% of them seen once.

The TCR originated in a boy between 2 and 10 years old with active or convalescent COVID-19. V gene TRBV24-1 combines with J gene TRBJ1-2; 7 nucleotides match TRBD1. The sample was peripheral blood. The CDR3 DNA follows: TGTGCCACCAGTGCCAGACAGGGATCCTATGGCTACACCTTC. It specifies CATSARQGSYGYTF.